Listed below are T cell receptor beta chains from one sample, sequenced in a study of radiation and T cells in renal cell carcinoma. Sequencing was performed with immunoSEQ multiplex PCR; in TCRdb, only in-frame clones are kept and a portion is missing. The sample includes roughly 61,000 clones, around three quarters seen only once; the top ten take about 6.8%. The specimen was blood, collected from a patient whose treatment included radiotherapy and nephrectomy. All receptors come from a man aged 55 to 70 with renal cell carcinoma. CDR3s leave out the opening cysteine and the closing phenylalanine or tryptophan.

>TRBJ2-5|TRBV19|15
ASSSGTGPLARETQY
>TRBJ1-4|TRBV7-6|11
ASNLPGDEKLF
>TRBJ2-1|TRBV14|11
ASSQTQGDEQF
>TRBJ2-1|TRBV4-3|14
ASSQDRVGVYNEQF
>TRBJ2-3|TRBV4-3|14
ASSQEFRRGVDTQY
>TRBJ1-4|TRBV18|16
ASSPQTMQRGAYEKLF
>TRBJ1-2|TRBV4-2|15
ASSQVLGGGSPSGYT
>TRBJ2-5|TRBV29-1|11
SVARQGKETQY
>TRBJ2-1|TRBV29-1|11
SVSLVGYNEQF
>TRBJ2-1|TRBV7-8|11
ASSSPENNEQF
>TRBJ2-4|TRBV30|16
AWSVGIGGPTAKNIQY
>TRBJ1-1|TRBV11-2|10
ASSLGGIEAF
>TRBJ2-3|TRBV10-1|12
ASSERTGADTQY
>TRBJ2-1|TRBV12-5|11
ASGLLDYNEQF
>TRBJ1-1|TRBV5-1|12
ASSLQGRSTEAF
>TRBJ2-5|TRBV5-1|13
ASSLGGPEGETQY
>TRBJ2-3|TRBV18|11
ASSSPPTDTQY
>TRBJ2-5|TRBV4-3|14
ASSQGTSGEQESQY
>TRBJ2-5|TRBV2|11
ASSESPRGSQY
>TRBJ2-5|TRBV29-1|11
SVEKGGGETQY
>TRBJ1-4|TRBV6-5|12
ASRRQGANEKLF
>TRBJ2-2|TRBV5-1|11
ASGSGTGGELF
>TRBJ1-3|TRBV21-1|12
ASSKVGTDRSIY
>TRBJ2-7|TRBV11-2|13
ASSLGGQGPYEQY
>TRBJ1-1|TRBV19|16
ASSIDHALTEGRTEAF
>TRBJ2-7|TRBV11-2|14
ASTNQGSGFSYEQY
>TRBJ2-1|TRBV6-5|11
ANGTGVNNEQF
>TRBJ1-5|TRBV7-8|13
ASSAVEGENQPQH
>TRBJ1-2|TRBV10-3|12
AISRQSRGYGYT
>TRBJ1-1|TRBV11-2|14
ASSLVYDHSDTEAF
>TRBJ2-5|TRBV5-1|12
ASSGDRGLETQY
>TRBJ1-2|TRBV7-9|13
ASSRTGTEVGGYT
>TRBJ1-2|TRBV7-8|10
ASSLAMEGYT
>TRBJ1-5|TRBV12-5|12
ASGYSYSNQPQH
>TRBJ2-1|TRBV18|15
ASSPSVLGYGYNEQF